These 19 T cell receptor beta chains came from one sample sequenced in a study of early T cells in non-severe SARS-CoV-2 infection. TCRdb re-called the 5' RACE reads with MiXCR, one entry per CDR3 protein. The sample lists about 39,000 distinct CDR3 sequences; under 9.5% were seen once. Sample: whole blood. All receptors derive from an adult who was a healthcare worker with PCR-confirmed SARS-CoV-2 infection or an uninfected control (not recorded which).

The chain is built from TRBV10-3 and TRBJ2-7; TRBD1 might be the D (6 bases). The CDR3 contains 13 residues. From germline, CDR1 is ENHRY and CDR2 SYGVKD. The germline V and J ends were trimmed by 1 base and 5 bases, with 9 bases remaining between them. The CDR3 DNA reads as TGTGCCATCAGTGAGTTAACAGGGAACGAGCAGTACTTC. Translation: CAISELTGNEQYF.

This clonotype was counted at least ten times. This chain links TRBV5-1 with TRBJ2-3; 7 nucleotides align to TRBD2. The length of the CDR3 is 15 residues. From germline, CDR1 is SGHRS and CDR2 YFSETQ. Trimming at V came to 2 bases and at J to 2 bases, leaving 5 bases not matched to a gene. The CDR3 DNA reads TGCGCCAGCAGCTTAGCGGGGCCCCCCACAGATACGCAGTATTTT. This sequence encodes CASSLAGPPTDTQYF.

This clonotype showed up many times. The chain recombines TRBV6-2 or TRBV6-3 with TRBJ1-5; D is uncertain. This CDR3 is 12 amino acids long. V lost 7 bases to trimming and J lost 1 base, with 5 bases between them. The germline gives CDR1 MNHEY, CDR2 SVGEGT. CDR3 in amino acids: CASKESNQPQHF. The CDR3 nucleotides read TGTGCCAGCAAAGAGAGCAATCAGCCCCAGCATTTT.

This clonotype was detected many times. The V and J genes are TRBV28 and TRBJ2-5; no reliable D call. The CDR3 is made up of 14 amino acids. Looked up from germline, CDR1 is MDHEN and CDR2 is SYDVKM. The V gene lost 6 bases and the J gene lost 4 bases, with 15 bases spanning the gap. The CDR3 loop reads CASSSPVRGETQYF. As DNA, the CDR3 is TGTGCCAGCAGCTCCCCGGTCCGTGGAGAGACCCAGTACTTC.

The genes are TRBV9 and TRBJ2-7; D gene ambiguous. V was pared by 3 bases and J by 7 bases, with 17 bases between. Germline loops: CDR1 SGDLS, CDR2 YYNGEE. The CDR3 length is 14 residues. Here the CDR3 DNA reads TGTGCCAGCAGCGCGGAAGGGTATGCTTGGGAGCAGTACTTC. This translates into CASSAEGYAWEQYF.

This clonotype showed up many times. V gene TRBV3-1 combines with J gene TRBJ1-5, with D unclear. The germline V gene has CDR1 LGHDT and CDR2 YNNKEL (reference sequence). The V gene lost 7 bases and the J gene lost 0 bases, with 13 bases spanning the gap. The length of the CDR3 is 15 residues. CDR3 loop: CASIPTPNSNQPQHF. The CDR3 DNA reads as TGTGCCAGCATTCCGACACCGAATAGCAATCAGCCCCAGCATTTT. The variable domain in full, with the rest retrieved from reference TRBV3-1 and TRBJ1-5, is DTAVSQTPKYLVTQMGNDKSIKCEQNLGHDTMYWYKQDSKKFLKIMFSYNNKELIINETVPNRFSPKSPDKAHLNLHINSLELGDSAVYFCASIPTPNSNQPQHFGDGTRLSIL.

In nucleotides, the CDR3 is TGTGCCAGCACGATATCACAGGGGAACTCACCCCTCCACTTT. Amino acid sequence: CASTISQGNSPLHF. This chain joins TRBV7-2 and TRBJ1-6, with TRBD1 matching 7 bases. Unmatched junction bases numbered 10, after V lost 7 bases and J lost 10 bases. Germline V gene lookup returns CDR1 SGHTA and CDR2 FQGNSA. This CDR3 comprises 14 residues. The full variable domain, with the rest looked up from reference TRBV7-2 and TRBJ1-6, is GAGVSQSPSNKVTEKGKDVELRCDPISGHTALYWYRQSLGQGLEFLIYFQGNSAPDKSGLPSDRFSAERTGGSVSTLTIQRTQQEDSAVYLCASTISQGNSPLHFGNGTRLTVT.

In regard to this clonotype: A much larger clonotype is one base distant, so this may be a read error. CDR3 sequence (DNA): TGTGCCAGCCTAAGAAGGGGGGAGAACACCGGGGAGCTGTTTTTT. It is translated as CASLRRGENTGELFF. This sequence joins TRBV2 and TRBJ2-2; D is tentatively TRBD1 or TRBD2 (6 bases each). Trimming shortened V by 8 bases and J by 1 base, and 14 bases separated the two germline ends. CDR3 length: 15 amino acids. CDR1 is SNHLY, CDR2 FYNNEI, per germline. Using reference TRBV2 and TRBJ2-2 for the parts outside the CDR3, the full variable domain is EPEVTQTPSHQVTQMGQEVILRCVPISNHLYFYWYRQILGQKVEFLVSFYNNEISEKSEIFDDQFSVERPDGSNFTLKIRSTKLEDSAMYFCASLRRGENTGELFFGEGSRLTVL.

The rearrangement links TRBV29-1 to TRBJ1-2; tentative D call: TRBD1 (6 bases). CDR1 is SQVTM and CDR2 is ANQGSEA in the germline V gene. The ends were cut back, 5 bases at V and 2 bases at J, with 12 bases in the middle. The CDR3 covers 13 residues. CDR3 amino acids: CSVLQGGNYGYTF. The CDR3, as DNA: TGCAGCGTTCTACAGGGAGGGAACTATGGCTACACCTTC.

This clonotype occurred many times. V gene TRBV12-3 or TRBV12-4 combines with J gene TRBJ2-1; 8 positions agree with TRBD1. This CDR3 is built from 14 residues. J gave up 3 bases and V 6 bases, and 4 bases lay outside the gene matches. CDR3 residues: CASSPQGDYNEQFF. The CDR3 DNA sequence: TGTGCCAGCAGCCCACAGGGGGACTACAATGAGCAGTTCTTC.

This clonotype was recorded at least ten times. The CDR3 bases are TGTGCCAGCAGCTTAGGTGGGGGGCGTACTGAAGCTTTCTTT. Its translation is CASSLGGGRTEAFF. This chain connects TRBV7-2 to TRBJ1-1; maybe TRBD1 (6 bases). Germline V gene data show CDR1 as SGHTA and CDR2 as FQGNSA. This CDR3 contains 14 residues. The ends were cut back, 1 base at V and 5 bases at J, with 11 bases in the middle.

Details on this clonotype: At one of its ends the junction is not consistent with the germline gene, which may arise from a read error. The chain recombines TRBV7-9 with TRBJ2-2; no firm D call. This CDR3 is built from 13 residues. CDR1 SEHNR and CDR2 FQNEAQ come from the germline V gene (reference sequence). CDR3 coding DNA: TGTGTCAGCAGCTCTACGGACACCGGGGAGCTGTTTTTT. It is translated as CVSSSTDTGELFF.

A few counts support this clonotype. The chain employs TRBV7-9 and TRBJ2-1; D is possibly TRBD1 (5 bases). Germline assignment: CDR1 SEHNR and CDR2 FQNEAQ (reference sequence). V was clipped by 1 base and J by 5 bases, with 18 bases between them. The CDR3 runs to 17 residues. The CDR3 coding sequence is TGTGCCAGCAGCTTAGGGGCAGGGCTGGGGCGACACAATGAGCAGTTCTTC. Protein: CASSLGAGLGRHNEQFF.

This clonotype was seen repeatedly, ten times or more. The chain has TRBV12-3 or TRBV12-4 and TRBJ1-1; D uncertain. There are 13 residues in the CDR3. V gave up 11 bases and J gave up 13 bases, with 26 bases separating them. The CDR3 DNA is TGTGCCGCCTCGGCGATGGGGAGGTTCGGAGTTTTCTTT. Translation gives CAASAMGRFGVFF.

This clonotype was counted many times. The chain recombines TRBV28 with TRBJ2-3, with 8 bases fitting TRBD2. The trim removed 6 bases at V and 2 bases at J, leaving 7 bases unmatched. Germline lookup yields CDR1 MDHEN and CDR2 SYDVKM. The CDR3 covers 15 residues. CDR3 sequence (DNA): TGTGCCAGCAGCCTTAGCGGGACCGTCACAGATACGCAGTATTTT. As protein: CASSLSGTVTDTQYF.

V gene TRBV4-2 combines with J gene TRBJ1-3, with 11 bases fitting TRBD1. V shed 5 bases and J 12 bases; nucleotides not matched to a gene: 6. The germline gives CDR1 LGHNA, CDR2 YNFKEQ. The CDR3 extends over 13 amino acids. The CDR3 region has the DNA TGTGCCAGCAGCGCGGGACAGGGGGGCATCATATATTTT. It translates to CASSAGQGGIIYF.

This clonotype came up a few times. This sequence joins TRBV5-6 and TRBJ1-1; D gene ambiguous. Trimming pared 4 bases from V and 4 bases from J, leaving 11 bases between. This CDR3 region has 13 residues. Germline CDR1 reads SGHDT; CDR2 reads YYEEEE. The chain's CDR3 is CASSPAWGTEAFF. As DNA, the CDR3 is TGTGCCAGCAGCCCTGCTTGGGGCACTGAAGCTTTCTTT.

This clonotype was recorded many times. V usage is TRBV5-1 and J usage is TRBJ1-3; D is unresolved. This CDR3 contains 15 residues. CDR1 and CDR2 from the germline V gene are SGHRS and YFSETQ. The V end was cut by 0 bases, the J end by 1 base, with 8 bases between. DNA of the CDR3: TGCGCCAGCAGCTTGGATCGGGTTTCTGGAAACACCATATATTTT. This translates into CASSLDRVSGNTIYF. The full variable domain, rest sourced from reference TRBV5-1 and TRBJ1-3, is KAGVTQTPRYLIKTRGQQVTLSCSPISGHRSVSWYQQTPGQGLQFLFEYFSETQRNKGNFPGRFSGRQFSNSRSEMNVSTLELGDSALYLCASSLDRVSGNTIYFGEGSWLTVV.

As regards this clonotype: Germline is not matched at one junction end, which may reflect a read error. The chain is built from TRBV7-9 and TRBJ1-2; D might be TRBD1 (5 bases). The CDR3 is made up of 11 amino acids. Germline V CDR1 and CDR2: SEHNR, FQNEAQ (reference sequence). CDR3 sequence: CASSSGTANLF. CDR3 DNA sequence: TGTGCCAGCAGCTCGGGGACTGCCAATCTTTTC.